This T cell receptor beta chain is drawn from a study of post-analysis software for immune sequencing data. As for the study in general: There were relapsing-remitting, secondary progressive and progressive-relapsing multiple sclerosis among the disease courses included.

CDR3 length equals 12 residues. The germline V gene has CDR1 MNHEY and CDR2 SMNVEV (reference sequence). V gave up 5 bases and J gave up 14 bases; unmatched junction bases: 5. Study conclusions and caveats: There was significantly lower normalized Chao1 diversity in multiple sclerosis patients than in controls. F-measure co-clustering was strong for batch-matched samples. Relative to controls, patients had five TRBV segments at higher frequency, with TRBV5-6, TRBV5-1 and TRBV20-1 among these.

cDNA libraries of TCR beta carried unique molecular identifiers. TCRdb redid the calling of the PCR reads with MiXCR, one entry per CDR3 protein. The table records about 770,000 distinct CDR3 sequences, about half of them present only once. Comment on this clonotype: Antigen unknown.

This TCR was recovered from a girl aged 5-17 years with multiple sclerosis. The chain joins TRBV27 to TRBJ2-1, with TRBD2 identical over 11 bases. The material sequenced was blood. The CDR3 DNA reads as TGTGCCAGCAGTCACGGGACTAGCGGTGAGTTCTTC. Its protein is CASSHGTSGEFF.